Listed below are T cell receptor beta chains from one sample, sequenced in a study of cytomegalovirus exposure and HLA in healthy donors. Assay: immunoSEQ multiplex PCR; the TCRdb copy retains only in-frame clones and omits some. The sample shows some 200,000 clones, 55% to 75% of them seen only once. Source material: PBMCs. The receptor source for this set is a man aged 35-49 years in good health and CMV-seropositive. Each CDR3 is given with its conserved first and last residue. Fields, in order: CDR3 DNA, CDR3 protein, J gene, D gene, V gene. The D gene is left open where the match is weak.

DNA: TGTGCCAGCAGACCCGGGACTAGCGGGGGGGCGAAGGAGCAGTACTTC; CDR3: CASRPGTSGGAKEQYF; J: TRBJ2-5; D: TRBD2; V: TRBV2
DNA: TGTGCCACCAGCAGAGATGGGGGGTACACTGAAGCTTTCTTT; CDR3: CATSRDGGYTEAFF; J: TRBJ1-1; D: NA; V: TRBV15
DNA: TGTGCCAGCAGCGCGCCGACAGGGGGCGAATTGAACACTGAAGCTTTCTTT; CDR3: CASSAPTGGELNTEAFF; J: TRBJ1-1; D: TRBD1; V: TRBV9
DNA: TGTGCCAGCTCTCGGTGGGAGGATAGCAATCAGCCCCAGCATTTT; CDR3: CASSRWEDSNQPQHF; J: TRBJ1-5; D: NA; V: TRBV18
DNA: TGTGCCAGCAGTGCCCGGGACAGGGATGGCTACGAGCAGTACTTC; CDR3: CASSARDRDGYEQYF; J: TRBJ2-7; D: TRBD1; V: TRBV27
DNA: TGCGCCAGCAGCCCGGCGGGCAGGAACTATGGCTACACCTTC; CDR3: CASSPAGRNYGYTF; J: TRBJ1-2; D: NA; V: TRBV5-1
DNA: TGCAGCGCCTGGACAGGGAGGACTGAAGCTTTCTTT; CDR3: CSAWTGRTEAFF; J: TRBJ1-1; D: TRBD1; V: TRBV29-1
DNA: TGCGCCAGCAGCCTGGACAGGGGTTTGTACGAGCAGTACTTC; CDR3: CASSLDRGLYEQYF; J: TRBJ2-7; D: TRBD1; V: TRBV5-1
DNA: TGTGCCAGCTCGAGATCGGGTAGCGACACAGATACGCAGTATTTT; CDR3: CASSRSGSDTDTQYF; J: TRBJ2-3; D: NA; V: TRBV18
DNA: TGTGCCAGCACCATTAGCGGGGGGGCAGAGACCCAGTACTTC; CDR3: CASTISGGAETQYF; J: TRBJ2-5; D: TRBD2; V: TRBV4-2
DNA: TGCGCCAGCAGCATCAACTCCGGGGGCACAGATACGCAGTATTTT; CDR3: CASSINSGGTDTQYF; J: TRBJ2-3; D: NA; V: TRBV4-3
DNA: TGCGCCAGCAGTGAGGCGCACGAGCAGTACTTC; CDR3: CASSEAHEQYF; J: TRBJ2-7; D: NA; V: TRBV10-2
DNA: TGTGCCAGTAGTGCGGACAGGAAAGAGACCCAGTACTTC; CDR3: CASSADRKETQYF; J: TRBJ2-5; D: TRBD1; V: TRBV19
DNA: TGTGCCAGCAGCCCCGGAGGACCTCGGTCTGAAGCTTTCTTT; CDR3: CASSPGGPRSEAFF; J: TRBJ1-1; D: NA; V: TRBV5-6